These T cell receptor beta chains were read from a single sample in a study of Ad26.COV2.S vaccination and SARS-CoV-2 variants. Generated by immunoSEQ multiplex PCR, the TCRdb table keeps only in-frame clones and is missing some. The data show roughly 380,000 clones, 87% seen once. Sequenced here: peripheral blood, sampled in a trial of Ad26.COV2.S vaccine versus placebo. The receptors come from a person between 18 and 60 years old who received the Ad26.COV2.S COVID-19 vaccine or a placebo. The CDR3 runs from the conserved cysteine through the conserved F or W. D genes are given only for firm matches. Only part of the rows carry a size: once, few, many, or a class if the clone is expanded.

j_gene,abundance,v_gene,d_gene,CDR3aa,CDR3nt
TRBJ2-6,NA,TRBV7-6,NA,CASSLDTPLGGANVLTF,TGTGCCAGCAGCTTAGACACCCCTTTAGGTGGGGCCAACGTCCTGACTTTC
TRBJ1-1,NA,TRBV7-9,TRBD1,CASSLRQGGTEAFF,TGTGCCAGCAGCTTAAGGCAGGGGGGGACTGAAGCTTTCTTT
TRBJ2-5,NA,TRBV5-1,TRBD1,CASSTPGGVETQYF,TGCGCCAGCAGCACCCCAGGGGGCGTAGAGACCCAGTACTTC
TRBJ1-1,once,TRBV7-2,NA,CASSLVRDAYYGAFF,TGTGCCAGCAGCTTAGTGAGGGACGCATATTATGGAGCTTTCTTT
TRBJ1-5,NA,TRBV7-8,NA,CASSWVENTASNQPQHF,TGTGCCAGCAGCTGGGTGGAAAACACCGCTAGCAATCAGCCCCAGCATTTT
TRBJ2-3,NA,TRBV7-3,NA,CASSPQSSTDTQYF,TGTGCCAGCAGCCCTCAGAGCTCGACAGATACGCAGTATTTT
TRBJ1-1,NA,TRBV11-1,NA,CASSRAQRAFF,TGTGCCAGCAGCAGGGCCCAAAGAGCTTTCTTT
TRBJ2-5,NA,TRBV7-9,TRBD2,CASSWGLQETQYF,TGTGCCAGCAGCTGGGGACTACAAGAGACCCAGTACTTC
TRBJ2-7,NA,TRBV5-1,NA,CASSFTEQDEQYF,TGCGCCAGCAGCTTCACGGAGCAAGACGAGCAGTACTTC
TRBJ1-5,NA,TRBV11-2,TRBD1,CASSQDRGNQPQHF,TGTGCCAGCAGCCAGGACAGGGGGAATCAGCCCCAGCATTTT
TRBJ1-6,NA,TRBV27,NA,CASRLTGNNSPLHF,TGTGCCAGCAGACTAACAGGGAATAATTCACCCCTCCACTTT
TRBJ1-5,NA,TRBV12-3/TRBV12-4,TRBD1,CASSRTGMEPQHF,TGTGCCAGCAGCCGGACAGGGATGGAGCCCCAGCATTTT
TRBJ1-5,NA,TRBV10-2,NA,CASRRTGDSNQPQHF,TGCGCCAGCAGGCGAACGGGGGATAGCAATCAGCCCCAGCATTTT
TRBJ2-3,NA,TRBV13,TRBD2,CASSLVRRGGPTDTQYF,TGTGCCAGCAGCTTAGTTCGGCGGGGGGGCCCCACAGATACGCAGTATTTT
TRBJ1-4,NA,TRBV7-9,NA,CASSLSNHPRDEKLFF,TGTGCCAGCAGCTTATCCAACCATCCAAGGGATGAAAAACTGTTTTTT
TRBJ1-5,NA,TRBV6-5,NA,CASSVDVNQPQHF,TGTGCCAGCAGCGTCGACGTTAATCAGCCCCAGCATTTT
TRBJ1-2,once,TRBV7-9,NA,CASSLSRGDGYTF,TGTGCCAGCAGCTTAAGTCGGGGGGATGGCTACACCTTC
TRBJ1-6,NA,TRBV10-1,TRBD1,CASRIYRDSYNSPLHF,TGCGCCAGCAGAATTTATAGGGACAGCTATAATTCACCCCTCCACTTT
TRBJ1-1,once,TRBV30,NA,CAWSVQPDTEAFF,TGTGCCTGGAGTGTTCAGCCAGACACTGAAGCTTTCTTT
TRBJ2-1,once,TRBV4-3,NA,CASSHPDGSSYNEQFF,TGCGCCAGCAGCCACCCCGACGGGAGCTCCTACAATGAGCAGTTCTTC
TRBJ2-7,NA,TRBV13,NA,CASSGPYSYEQYF,TGTGCCAGCAGCGGACCGTACTCCTACGAGCAGTACTTC
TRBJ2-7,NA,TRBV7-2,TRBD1,CASSPGQGGPYEQYF,TGTGCCAGCAGCCCTGGACAGGGGGGCCCCTACGAGCAGTACTTC
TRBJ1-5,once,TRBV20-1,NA,CSAEMDQPQHF,TGCAGTGCGGAGATGGATCAGCCCCAGCATTTT
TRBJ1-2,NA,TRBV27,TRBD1,CASSRRDRLYGYTF,TGTGCCAGCAGCCGACGGGACAGGCTATATGGCTACACCTTC
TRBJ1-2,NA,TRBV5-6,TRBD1,CASSLQGQVNYGYTF,TGTGCCAGCAGCCTCCAGGGACAGGTTAACTATGGCTACACCTTC